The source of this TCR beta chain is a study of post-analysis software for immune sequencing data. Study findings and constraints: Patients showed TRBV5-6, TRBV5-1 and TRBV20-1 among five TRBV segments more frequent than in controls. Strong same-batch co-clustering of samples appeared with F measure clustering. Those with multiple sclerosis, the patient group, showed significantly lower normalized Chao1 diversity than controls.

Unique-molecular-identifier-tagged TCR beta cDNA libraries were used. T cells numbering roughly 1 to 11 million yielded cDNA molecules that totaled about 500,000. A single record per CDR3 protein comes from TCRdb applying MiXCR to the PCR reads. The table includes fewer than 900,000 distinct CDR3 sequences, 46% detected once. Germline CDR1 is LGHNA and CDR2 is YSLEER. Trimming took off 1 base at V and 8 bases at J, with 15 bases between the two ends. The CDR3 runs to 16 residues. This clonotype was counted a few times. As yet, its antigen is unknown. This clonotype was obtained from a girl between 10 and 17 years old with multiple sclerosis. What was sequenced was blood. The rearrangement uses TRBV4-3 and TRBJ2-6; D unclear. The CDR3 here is CASSQGSGRSSNVLTF. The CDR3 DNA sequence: TGCGCCAGCAGCCAAGGTTCCGGGCGCTCGTCCAACGTCCTGACTTTC.